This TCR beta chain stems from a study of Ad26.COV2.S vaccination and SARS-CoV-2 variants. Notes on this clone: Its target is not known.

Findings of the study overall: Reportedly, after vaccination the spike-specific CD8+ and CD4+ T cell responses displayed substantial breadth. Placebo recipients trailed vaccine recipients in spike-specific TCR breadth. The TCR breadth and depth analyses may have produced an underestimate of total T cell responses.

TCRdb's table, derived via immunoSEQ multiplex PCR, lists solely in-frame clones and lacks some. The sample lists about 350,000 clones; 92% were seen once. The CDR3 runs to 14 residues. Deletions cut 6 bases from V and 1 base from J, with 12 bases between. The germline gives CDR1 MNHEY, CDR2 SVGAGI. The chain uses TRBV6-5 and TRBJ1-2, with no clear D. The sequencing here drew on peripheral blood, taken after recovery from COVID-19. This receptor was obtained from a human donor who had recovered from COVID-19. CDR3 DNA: TGTGCCAGCAGCATTACATCAGTTAACTATGGCTACACCTTC. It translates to CASSITSVNYGYTF.